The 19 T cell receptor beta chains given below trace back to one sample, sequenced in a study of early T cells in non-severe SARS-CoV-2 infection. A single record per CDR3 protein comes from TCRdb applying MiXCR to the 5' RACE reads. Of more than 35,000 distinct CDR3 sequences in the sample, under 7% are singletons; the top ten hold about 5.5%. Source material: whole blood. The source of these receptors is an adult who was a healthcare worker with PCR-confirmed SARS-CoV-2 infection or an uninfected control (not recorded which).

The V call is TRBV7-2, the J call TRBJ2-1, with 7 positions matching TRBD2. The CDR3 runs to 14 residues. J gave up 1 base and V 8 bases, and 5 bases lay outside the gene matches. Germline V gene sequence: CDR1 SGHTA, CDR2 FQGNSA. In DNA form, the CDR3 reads TGTGCCAGCTCTAAGGGAGGGTCCTACAATGAGCAGTTCTTC. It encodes CASSKGGSYNEQFF.

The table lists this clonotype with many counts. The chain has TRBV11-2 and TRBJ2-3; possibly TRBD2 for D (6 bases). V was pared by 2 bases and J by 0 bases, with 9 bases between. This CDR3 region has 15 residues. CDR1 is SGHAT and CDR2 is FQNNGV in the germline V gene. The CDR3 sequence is CASSLIAASTDTQYF. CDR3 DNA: TGTGCCAGCAGCTTAATAGCGGCCAGCACAGATACGCAGTATTTT.

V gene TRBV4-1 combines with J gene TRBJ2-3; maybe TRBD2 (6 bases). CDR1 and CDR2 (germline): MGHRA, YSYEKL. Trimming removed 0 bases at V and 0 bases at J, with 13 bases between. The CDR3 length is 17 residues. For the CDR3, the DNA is TGCGCCAGCAGCCAAGATCCTGTAGCGGCTAGCACAGATACGCAGTATTTT. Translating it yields CASSQDPVAASTDTQYF.

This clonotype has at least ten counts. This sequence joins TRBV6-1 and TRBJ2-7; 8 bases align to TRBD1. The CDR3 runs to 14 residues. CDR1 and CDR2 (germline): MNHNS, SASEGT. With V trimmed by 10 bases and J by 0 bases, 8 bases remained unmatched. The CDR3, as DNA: TGTGCCATTTCCGGGACAGGATTCTCCTACGAGCAGTACTTC. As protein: CAISGTGFSYEQYF.

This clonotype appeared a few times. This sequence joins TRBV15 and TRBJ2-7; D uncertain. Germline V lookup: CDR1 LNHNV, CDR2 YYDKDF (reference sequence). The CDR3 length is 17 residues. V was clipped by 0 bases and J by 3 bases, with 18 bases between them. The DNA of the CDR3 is TGTGCCACCAGCAGAGAAGGAAGACCCACCCCCTACTACGAGCAGTACTTC. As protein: CATSREGRPTPYYEQYF.

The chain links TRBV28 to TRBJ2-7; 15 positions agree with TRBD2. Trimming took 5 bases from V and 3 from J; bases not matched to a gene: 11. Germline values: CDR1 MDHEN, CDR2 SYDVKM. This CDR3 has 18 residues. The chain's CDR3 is CASSPGTGTSGRRYEQYF. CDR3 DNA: TGTGCCAGCAGTCCGGGGACAGGGACTAGCGGGAGGCGCTACGAGCAGTACTTC.

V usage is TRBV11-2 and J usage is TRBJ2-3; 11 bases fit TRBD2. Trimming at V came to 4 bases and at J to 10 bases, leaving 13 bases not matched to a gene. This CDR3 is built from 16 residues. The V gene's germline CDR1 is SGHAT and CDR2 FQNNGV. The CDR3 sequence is CASSSSSGRAALSQYF. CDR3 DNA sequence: TGTGCCAGCAGCTCAAGTAGCGGGAGGGCGGCGTTATCGCAGTATTTT.

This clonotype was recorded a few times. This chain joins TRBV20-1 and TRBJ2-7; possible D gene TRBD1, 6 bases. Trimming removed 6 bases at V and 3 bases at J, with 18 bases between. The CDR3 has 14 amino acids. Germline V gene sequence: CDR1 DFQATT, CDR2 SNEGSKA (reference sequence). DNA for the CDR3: TGCAGTGCCCCCGTCCAGGGGATAGACTACGAGCAGTACTTC. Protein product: CSAPVQGIDYEQYF.

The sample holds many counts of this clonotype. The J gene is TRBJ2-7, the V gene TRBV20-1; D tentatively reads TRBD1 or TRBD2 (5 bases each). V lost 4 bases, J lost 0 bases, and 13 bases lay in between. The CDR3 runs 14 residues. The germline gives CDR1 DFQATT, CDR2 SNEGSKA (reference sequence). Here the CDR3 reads CSAKGTLSSYEQYF. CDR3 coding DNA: TGCAGTGCTAAAGGGACCTTGAGCTCCTACGAGCAGTACTTC.

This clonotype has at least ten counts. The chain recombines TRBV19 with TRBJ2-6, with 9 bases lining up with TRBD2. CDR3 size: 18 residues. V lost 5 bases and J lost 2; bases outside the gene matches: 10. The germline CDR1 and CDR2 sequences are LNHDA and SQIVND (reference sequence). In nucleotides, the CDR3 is TGTGCCAGTAGTCCTGGGGCTAGCGGGAATGCTGGGGCCAACGTCCTGACTTTC. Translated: CASSPGASGNAGANVLTF.

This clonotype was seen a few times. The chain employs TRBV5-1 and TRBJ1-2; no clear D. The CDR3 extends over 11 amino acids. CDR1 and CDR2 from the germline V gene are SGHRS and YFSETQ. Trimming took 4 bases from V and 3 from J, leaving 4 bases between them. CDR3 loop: CASSTDYGYTF. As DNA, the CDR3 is TGCGCCAGCAGCACCGACTATGGCTACACCTTC.

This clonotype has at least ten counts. CDR3 loop: CASSFGQAQAPEQYF. For the CDR3, the DNA is TGTGCCAGCAGCTTCGGACAGGCACAGGCCCCCGAGCAGTACTTC. The rearrangement uses TRBV7-9 and TRBJ2-7, with TRBD1 matching over 7 bases. Germline V gene data show CDR1 as SEHNR and CDR2 as FQNEAQ (reference sequence). The CDR3 loop spans 15 amino acids. The ends lost 3 bases at V and 6 bases at J; junction bases unmatched: 11.

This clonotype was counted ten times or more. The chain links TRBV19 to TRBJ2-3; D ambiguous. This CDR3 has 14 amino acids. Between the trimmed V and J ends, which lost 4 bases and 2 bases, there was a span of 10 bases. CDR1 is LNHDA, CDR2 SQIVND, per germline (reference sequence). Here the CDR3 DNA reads TGTGCCAGTAGTACTGTTACCCTCACAGATACGCAGTATTTT. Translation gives CASSTVTLTDTQYF.

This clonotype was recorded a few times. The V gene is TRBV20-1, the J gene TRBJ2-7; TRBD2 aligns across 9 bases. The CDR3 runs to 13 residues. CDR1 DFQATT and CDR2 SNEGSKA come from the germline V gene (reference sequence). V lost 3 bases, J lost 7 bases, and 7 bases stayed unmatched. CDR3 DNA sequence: TGCAGTGCTAGCGAGGTAGCGGGAGATGAGCAGTACTTC. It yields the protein CSASEVAGDEQYF.

This CDR3 reads CASSQDWGGYEQYF. Here the CDR3 DNA reads TGCGCCAGCAGCCAAGATTGGGGGGGGTACGAGCAGTACTTC. The genes are TRBV4-1 and TRBJ2-7; 7 nucleotides agree with TRBD2. The CDR3 is made up of 14 amino acids. From germline, CDR1 is MGHRA and CDR2 YSYEKL. J lost 4 bases, V lost 0 bases, and 3 bases had no gene match.

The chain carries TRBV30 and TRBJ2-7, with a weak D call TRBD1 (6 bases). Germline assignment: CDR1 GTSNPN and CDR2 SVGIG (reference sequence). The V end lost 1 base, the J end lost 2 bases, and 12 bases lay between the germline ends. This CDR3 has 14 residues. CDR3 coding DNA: TGTGCCTGGAGTGAACAGGGAGCTCCCTACGAGCAGTACTTC. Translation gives CAWSEQGAPYEQYF.

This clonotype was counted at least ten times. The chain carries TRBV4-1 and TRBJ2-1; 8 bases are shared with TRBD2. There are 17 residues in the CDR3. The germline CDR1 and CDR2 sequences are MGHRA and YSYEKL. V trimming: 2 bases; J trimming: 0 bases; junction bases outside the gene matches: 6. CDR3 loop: CASSQLAGTSSYNEQFF. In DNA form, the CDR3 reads TGCGCCAGCAGCCAATTAGCGGGAACGTCCTCCTACAATGAGCAGTTCTTC.

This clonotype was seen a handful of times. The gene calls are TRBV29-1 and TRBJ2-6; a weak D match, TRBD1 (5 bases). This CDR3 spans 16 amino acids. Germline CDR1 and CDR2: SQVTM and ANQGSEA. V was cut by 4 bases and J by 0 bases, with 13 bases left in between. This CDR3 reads CSVATDLNSGANVLTF. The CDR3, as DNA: TGCAGCGTTGCGACAGACTTAAACTCTGGGGCCAACGTCCTGACTTTC.

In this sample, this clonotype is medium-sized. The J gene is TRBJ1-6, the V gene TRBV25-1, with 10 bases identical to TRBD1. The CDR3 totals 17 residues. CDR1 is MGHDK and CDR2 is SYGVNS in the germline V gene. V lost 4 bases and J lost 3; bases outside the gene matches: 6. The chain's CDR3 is CASSGETGGFYNSPLHF. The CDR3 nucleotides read TGTGCCAGCAGTGGAGAGACAGGGGGCTTCTATAATTCACCCCTCCACTTT.